There are many counts of the clone carrying this TCR beta chain. The antigen is unknown. Amplification of TCR beta CDR3 regions used RNA as the template. Carried out on the TCR CDR3, a first-round RT-PCR used the HTBI primer set. Each CDR3 protein is one row after TCRdb ran MiXCR on the multiplex PCR reads. The profile covers around 35,000 distinct CDR3 sequences, with approximately 52% appearing a single time and about a sixth taken by the ten largest. Duration under 3 months, a NOSPECS grade of at least 4, and a Clinical Activity Score of at least 3 characterized the ophthalmopathy patients. PBMCs were obtained from over 8.5 ml fresh peripheral blood. This sample was taken from a study of T cells in Graves' hyperthyroidism and ophthalmopathy. General study findings and limits: Before onset, ophthalmopathy was predicted by the model a median roughly 6.8 months earlier. Blood shared most expanded thyroid clonotypes above 0.001.

This CDR3 comprises 17 residues. The V end was cut by 3 bases, the J end by 8 bases, with 21 bases between. The germline V gene has CDR1 SGDLS and CDR2 YYNGEE. The TCR comes from a man aged 40-55 years with Graves' ophthalmopathy. The chain carries TRBV9 and TRBJ1-6; the D gene is possibly TRBD1 (5 bases). Sequences were obtained from blood. The CDR3 coding sequence is TGTGCCAGCAGCGCCTCGGGGGGAGGGCAAGGGGATTCACCCCTCCACTTT. This gives the protein CASSASGGGQGDSPLHF.